These 27 T cell receptor beta chains originate from one sample sequenced in a study of blood T cells in healthy people across ages. Using a J-beta primer mix together with a sample-barcoded 5' primer, a second PCR was run for about 7 to 12 cycles. TCRdb re-analysed the 5' RACE reads in MiXCR, keeping a single row per CDR3 protein. The sample carries about 730,000 distinct CDR3 sequences, around 46% recorded once. The sequenced sample consisted of blood. These receptors were collected from a woman in her sixties in good health.

There are a few counts of this clonotype. The chain recombines TRBV7-2 with TRBJ2-3; no firm D call. Germline loops: CDR1 SGHTA, CDR2 FQGNSA. Trimming took off 4 bases at V and 0 bases at J, with 8 bases between the two ends. CDR3 length equals 14 residues. CDR3 protein: CASSSSSSTDTQYF. In DNA form, the CDR3 reads TGTGCCAGCAGCTCGTCCTCAAGCACAGATACGCAGTATTTT.

Only a few counts were recorded for this clonotype. The chain links TRBV11-2 to TRBJ2-3, with 9 bases identical to TRBD2. The CDR3 is made up of 17 amino acids. CDR1 SGHAT and CDR2 FQNNGV come from the germline V gene. Trimming at V came to 5 bases and at J to 4 bases, leaving 13 bases not matched to a gene. CDR3 bases: TGTGCCAGCAGCCCGATTTGGGGCGGGAGGGCCGCAGATACGCAGTATTTT. Its translation: CASSPIWGGRAADTQYF.

This clonotype occurred a few times. The V gene is TRBV20-1, the J gene TRBJ2-1, with TRBD2 matching over 10 bases. This CDR3 is built from 13 residues. CDR1 is DFQATT and CDR2 is SNEGSKA in the germline V gene (reference sequence). CDR3 loop: CCLSGRLHNEQFF. In DNA, the CDR3 is TGCTGCCTTAGCGGGAGGTTGCACAATGAGCAGTTCTTC.

This sequence joins TRBV28 and TRBJ2-7, with 10 bases fitting TRBD1. The CDR3 extends over 15 amino acids. The germline V gene has CDR1 MDHEN and CDR2 SYDVKM. V was pared by 3 bases and J by 2 bases, with 4 bases of the junction left unmatched. CDR3 nucleotide sequence: TGTGCCAGCAGTTTCCCGGACAGGGGGACCTACGAGCAGTACTTC. Translating gives CASSFPDRGTYEQYF.

This chain connects TRBV5-6 to TRBJ2-7; 9 bases line up with TRBD1. Germline CDR1 reads SGHDT; CDR2 reads YYEEEE. J was trimmed by 1 base and V by 0 bases; bases with no gene match: 8. The CDR3 is 17 residues long. For the CDR3, the DNA is TGTGCCAGCAGCTTGGGGACGTGGGACAGGGCTTCCTACGAGCAGTACTTC. Translated: CASSLGTWDRASYEQYF.

This clonotype was counted only a few times. The V call is TRBV7-9, the J call TRBJ1-5; tentatively, D is TRBD1 (5 bases). V was clipped by 5 bases and J by 5 bases, with 10 bases between them. The germline CDR1 and CDR2 sequences are SEHNR and FQNEAQ (reference sequence). The CDR3 contains 13 residues. This CDR3 reads CASSRDGDQPQHF. The CDR3 DNA follows: TGTGCCAGCAGCCGGGACGGGGATCAGCCCCAGCATTTT.

The CDR3 coding sequence is TGTGCCAGCAGCTCAAACCCGCAAAAAAAGGGGGGGGCCAAAAACATTCAGTACTTC. Translating it yields CASSSNPQKKGGAKNIQYF. This chain connects TRBV5-5 to TRBJ2-4; a possible D gene is TRBD2 (7 bases). V was cut by 3 bases and J by 1 base, with 23 bases left in between. Germline values: CDR1 SGHKS, CDR2 YYEKEE (reference sequence). The CDR3 is 19 amino acids. The full variable domain, completed using reference TRBV5-5 and TRBJ2-4, is DAGVTQSPTHLIKTRGQQVTLRCSPISGHKSVSWYQQVLGQGPQFIFQYYEKEERGRGNFPDRFSARQFPNYSSELNVNALLLGDSALYLCASSSNPQKKGGAKNIQYFGAGTRLSVL.

This clonotype came up a few times. This chain joins TRBV3-1 and TRBJ2-1; TRBD2 matches 8 bases. The ends lost 1 base at V and 5 bases at J; junction bases unmatched: 7. This CDR3 comprises 16 residues. Germline-derived CDR1 and CDR2 are LGHDT and YNNKEL (reference sequence). CDR3: CASSQGGTSFHNEQFF. CDR3 DNA sequence: TGTGCCAGCAGCCAAGGCGGGACTAGTTTCCACAATGAGCAGTTCTTC.

This clonotype has just a few counts. The chain uses TRBV25-1 and TRBJ2-1; 10 positions agree with TRBD2. There are 14 residues in the CDR3. The germline V gene encodes CDR1 MGHDK and CDR2 SYGVNS. With V trimmed by 6 bases and J by 9 bases, 8 bases remained unmatched. CDR3 loop: CASRVGLAASEQFF. The CDR3 DNA is TGTGCCAGCAGGGTAGGACTAGCGGCCTCTGAGCAGTTCTTC.

This clonotype has just a few counts. The V and J genes are TRBV7-9 and TRBJ1-4; 8 nucleotides agree with TRBD1. Germline loops: CDR1 SEHNR, CDR2 FQNEAQ (reference sequence). This CDR3 spans 15 amino acids. V lost 4 bases, J lost 3 bases, and 4 bases stayed unmatched. CDR3 in amino acids: CASSSRTGPNEKLFF. CDR3 DNA: TGTGCCAGCAGCTCCAGGACAGGGCCTAATGAAAAACTGTTTTTT.

A few counts support this clonotype. This chain uses TRBV3-1 with TRBJ2-7; 10 bases line up with TRBD1. CDR1 is LGHDT and CDR2 is YNNKEL in the germline V gene (reference sequence). Trimming at V came to 8 bases and at J to 4 bases, leaving 11 bases not matched to a gene. This CDR3 region has 15 residues. The CDR3 DNA is TGTGCCAGCGGGACTGCCGGGACAGGGGCGTACGAGCAGTACTTC. This encodes CASGTAGTGAYEQYF.

The chain couples TRBV20-1 to TRBJ2-5, with D maybe TRBD2 (6 bases). Near its end, the DNA agrees better with TRBJ2-7, so the J call may be wrong. The CDR3 runs 15 residues. Germline-derived CDR1 and CDR2 are DFQATT and SNEGSKA (reference sequence). In nucleotides, the CDR3 is TGCAGTGCTAGAGTCGCCGGGGACTCTGCCTACGAGCAGTACTTC. It codes for CSARVAGDSAYEQYF.

Points on this clonotype: This clone may be a read error of a much larger clone one base away. The gene calls are TRBV27 and TRBJ1-5; possibly TRBD2 for D (5 bases). Judging by the DNA end, TRBJ2-3 fits better; the J call may be wrong. This CDR3 contains 14 residues. In germline, CDR1 is MNHEY, CDR2 SMNVEV (reference sequence). CDR3 protein: CASSFGDSNQPQYF. As DNA, the CDR3 is TGTGCCAGCAGTTTCGGGGATAGCAATCAGCCCCAGTATTTT.

This clonotype was detected only a few times. This sequence joins TRBV4-2 and TRBJ2-5; perhaps TRBD2 as D (6 bases). The J call may be wrong; the DNA end is better matched by TRBJ2-7. Germline V gene sequence: CDR1 LGHNA, CDR2 YNFKEQ. CDR3 length: 15 amino acids. The CDR3 nucleotides read TGTGCCAGCAGCCCCCGAGGGACTCTCAACTACGAGCAGTACTTC. Amino acid sequence: CASSPRGTLNYEQYF.

The DNA for the CDR3 is TGTGCCCTAGAACTAGCGGGGTTGTATGAGCAGTTCTTC. Translation: CALELAGLYEQFF. The rearrangement uses TRBV7-3 and TRBJ2-1; 10 positions match TRBD2. CDR1 SGHTA and CDR2 FQGTGA come from the germline V gene. Trimming at V came to 11 bases and at J to 8 bases, leaving 9 bases not matched to a gene. The CDR3 has 13 residues.

The rearrangement uses TRBV3-1 and TRBJ2-3, with 8 bases fitting TRBD2. Germline V lookup: CDR1 LGHDT, CDR2 YNNKEL (reference sequence). CDR3 length equals 14 residues. J lost 9 bases, V lost 3 bases, and 8 bases had no gene match. The CDR3 protein is CASSQRGAARTQYF. CDR3 DNA sequence: TGTGCCAGCAGCCAGCGGGGGGCCGCTAGGACGCAGTATTTT.

This clonotype was recorded once. This chain uses TRBV30 with TRBJ1-5; D is undetermined. Germline CDR1 is GTSNPN and CDR2 is SVGIG (reference sequence). The length of the CDR3 is 13 residues. V was trimmed by 3 bases and J by 7 bases, leaving 13 bases between them. The CDR3 region is CAWRPNLGQPQHF. The CDR3, as DNA: TGTGCCTGGAGACCTAATCTAGGGCAGCCCCAGCATTTT. Drawing the rest from reference TRBV30 and TRBJ1-5, the complete variable domain is SQTIHQWPATLVQPVGSPLSLECTVEGTSNPNLYWYRQAAGRGLQLLFYSVGIGQISSEVPQNLSASRPQDRQFILSSKKLLLSDSGFYLCAWRPNLGQPQHFGDGTRLSIL.

The table lists this clonotype with many counts. The CDR3 is CASYRSGANVLTF. CDR3 nucleotides: TGTGCCAGCTACCGCTCTGGGGCCAACGTCCTGACTTTC. This sequence joins TRBV12-3 or TRBV12-4 and TRBJ2-6, with D unclear. The CDR3 consists of 13 residues. The V end was cut by 8 bases, the J end by 0 bases, with 5 bases between.

This clonotype was found a few times. The chain joins TRBV7-3 to TRBJ2-4, with D possibly being TRBD1 (7 bases). Germline loops: CDR1 SGHTA, CDR2 FQGTGA. With 5 bases removed from V and 8 bases from J, the gap between germline ends came to 16 bases. CDR3 size: 14 residues. The CDR3 reads CASSPNARGDIQYF. CDR3 coding DNA: TGTGCCAGCAGCCCTAATGCCAGGGGGGACATTCAGTACTTC.

In this sample, this clonotype turned up a few times. This CDR3 is CSARGGGSTQETQYF. CDR3 in DNA: TGCAGTGCTAGAGGGGGGGGGAGCACCCAAGAGACCCAGTACTTC. This chain joins TRBV20-1 and TRBJ2-5; TRBD2 agrees at 7 bases. The CDR3 totals 15 residues. The V segment lost 1 base and the J segment 1 base; nucleotides outside the gene matches: 6. From germline, CDR1 is DFQATT and CDR2 SNEGSKA (reference sequence).

The chain has TRBV3-1 and TRBJ1-2, with 9 bases that match TRBD1. Germline CDR1 is LGHDT and CDR2 is YNNKEL (reference sequence). V trimming: 4 bases; J trimming: 7 bases; junction bases outside the gene matches: 7. The CDR3 has 14 amino acids. The CDR3 sequence: CASSPTGDRAGYTF. CDR3 in DNA: TGTGCCAGCAGCCCGACAGGGGACAGGGCTGGCTACACCTTC.

V gene TRBV7-3 combines with J gene TRBJ2-7, with D perhaps TRBD2 (6 bases). Trimming took 3 bases from V and 0 from J, leaving 12 bases between them. The germline V gene encodes CDR1 SGHTA and CDR2 FQGTGA. CDR3 length: 15 amino acids. In DNA, the CDR3 is TGTGCCAGCAGCTTTGACGGGAGCCACTCCTACGAGCAGTACTTC. It translates to CASSFDGSHSYEQYF. The entire variable domain, with the rest obtained from reference TRBV7-3 and TRBJ2-7, is as follows: GAGVSQTPSNKVTEKGKYVELRCDPISGHTALYWYRQSLGQGPEFLIYFQGTGAADDSGLPNDRFFAVRPEGSVSTLKIQRTERGDSAVYLCASSFDGSHSYEQYFGPGTRLTVT.

This clonotype came up a few times. V and J are TRBV20-1 and TRBJ2-3; D is possibly TRBD2 (6 bases). Germline assignment: CDR1 DFQATT and CDR2 SNEGSKA (reference sequence). The germline V and J ends were trimmed by 0 bases and 1 base, with 14 bases remaining between them. This CDR3 spans 16 amino acids. The DNA of the CDR3 is TGCAGTGCTAGAGAGGAGGGATCGAGGGGCACAGATACGCAGTATTTT. Translated, it gives CSAREEGSRGTDTQYF.

A remark on this clonotype: A read error may produce the germline difference seen at one junction end. This chain uses TRBV6-2 or TRBV6-3 with TRBJ2-5, with 11 bases identical to TRBD2. Germline CDR1 MNHEY, CDR2 SVGEGT. There are 15 residues in the CDR3. CDR3: CASSSGLAVQEAQYF. The CDR3 bases are TGTGCCAGCAGTTCGGGACTAGCGGTCCAAGAGGCCCAGTACTTC.

The chain joins TRBV9 to TRBJ2-4, with 7 bases matching TRBD2. The J call may be wrong; the DNA end is better matched by TRBJ2-7. CDR1 and CDR2 (germline): SGDLS, YYNGEE. The CDR3 spans 15 residues. The CDR3 spells CASSVLGRENSEQYF. As DNA, the CDR3 is TGTGCCAGCAGCGTTCTGGGGCGGGAGAACAGCGAGCAGTACTTC.

The CDR3 nucleotides are TGTGCCAGCACCACCTTCGGTAGCGGGAGTCGGTACGAGCAGTACTTC. Translated, it gives CASTTFGSGSRYEQYF. The chain has TRBV6-5 and TRBJ2-7; 9 nucleotides match TRBD2. Losses at the gene ends were 7 bases for V and 4 bases for J; bases not matched to a gene: 14. The CDR3 covers 16 residues. Germline CDR1 reads MNHEY; CDR2 reads SVGAGI.

The chain uses TRBV5-4 and TRBJ2-1; TRBD2 aligns across 10 bases. Per germline, CDR1 SGHNT and CDR2 YYREEE (reference sequence). With V trimmed by 0 bases and J by 3 bases, 3 bases remained unmatched. The CDR3 loop spans 16 amino acids. The CDR3 bases are TGTGCCAGCAGCTTGGGTTCTAGCGGGAGCTACAATGAGCAGTTCTTC. Translated, it gives CASSLGSSGSYNEQFF.